This TCR beta chain was identified during a study of Ad26.COV2.S vaccination and SARS-CoV-2 variants. Overall study results and limits: Vaccinees and placebo recipients showed similar non-spike TCR breadth. Vaccine recipients showed a spike-specific TCR breadth that was higher than in placebo recipients.

The CDR3 has 14 amino acids. With 3 bases removed from V and 8 bases from J, the gap between germline ends came to 14 bases. The V gene's germline CDR1 is SGHAT and CDR2 FQNNGV. Clones were sequenced by immunoSEQ multiplex PCR, and TCRdb holds only the in-frame ones, with some missing. The table includes about 440,000 clones, less than 95% detected once. This sample's treatment: roughly 20 received Ad26.COV2.S at low or high dose, single or two shots; roughly 5 received placebo; per-sample allocation not given. Specimen acquisition occurred on day 63 following the initial vaccine or placebo injection. This Boston cohort included adults aged 18-55 years. Wuhan-strain spike was delivered by a replication-incompetent Ad26 vector. Regarding this clone: The target antigen is unknown.

The sample consisted of peripheral blood, taken in a trial of Ad26.COV2.S vaccine versus placebo. The V gene is TRBV11-2, the J gene TRBJ2-1; D uncertain. The receptor comes from a person aged 18 to 59 who received the Ad26.COV2.S COVID-19 vaccine or a placebo. The CDR3, as DNA: TGTGCCAGCAGCTTCCCCCGTGGTACCGATGAGCAGTTCTTC. It codes for CASSFPRGTDEQFF.